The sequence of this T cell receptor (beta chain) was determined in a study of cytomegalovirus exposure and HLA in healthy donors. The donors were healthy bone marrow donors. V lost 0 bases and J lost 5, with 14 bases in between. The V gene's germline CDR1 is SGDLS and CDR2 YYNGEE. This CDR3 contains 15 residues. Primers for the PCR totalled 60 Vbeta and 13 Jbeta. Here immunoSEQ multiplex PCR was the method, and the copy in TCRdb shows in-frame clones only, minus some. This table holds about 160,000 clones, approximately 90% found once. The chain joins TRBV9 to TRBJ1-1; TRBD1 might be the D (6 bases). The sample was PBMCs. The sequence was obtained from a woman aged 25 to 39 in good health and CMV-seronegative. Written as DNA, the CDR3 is TGTGCCAGCAGCGTAGCTTCAGGGGCCGTAACTGAAGCTTTCTTT. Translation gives CASSVASGAVTEAFF.